This T cell receptor (beta chain) was identified during a study of spatial heterogeneity in lung cancer. Study-level background: Raw reads contained each unique TCR and UMI combination more than ten times on average.

Regarding time point: blood at routine non-recurrence follow-up after resection. Sequencing covered unsorted whole RNA taken from tumor, nontumor lung or frozen PBMC. Every TCR cDNA molecule carried a tag that served as a unique molecular identifier. TCRdb recomputed calls from the 5' RACE reads with MiXCR, one row per CDR3 protein. The table lists about 52,000 distinct CDR3 sequences, roughly 8.1% of them singletons, with roughly 35% in the top ten. The source is a female donor with early-stage non-small cell lung cancer. Specimen: PBMCs, collected at follow-up.

The CDR3: CASSPQMGGTTEAFF. In nucleotides, the CDR3 is TGTGCCAGTAGTCCCCAGATGGGGGGGACCACTGAAGCTTTCTTT. V usage is TRBV19 and J usage is TRBJ1-1, with a tentative D call TRBD1 (5 bases). Trimming removed 5 bases at V and 4 bases at J, with 17 bases between. The germline V gene has CDR1 LNHDA and CDR2 SQIVND (reference sequence). CDR3 length: 15 residues.